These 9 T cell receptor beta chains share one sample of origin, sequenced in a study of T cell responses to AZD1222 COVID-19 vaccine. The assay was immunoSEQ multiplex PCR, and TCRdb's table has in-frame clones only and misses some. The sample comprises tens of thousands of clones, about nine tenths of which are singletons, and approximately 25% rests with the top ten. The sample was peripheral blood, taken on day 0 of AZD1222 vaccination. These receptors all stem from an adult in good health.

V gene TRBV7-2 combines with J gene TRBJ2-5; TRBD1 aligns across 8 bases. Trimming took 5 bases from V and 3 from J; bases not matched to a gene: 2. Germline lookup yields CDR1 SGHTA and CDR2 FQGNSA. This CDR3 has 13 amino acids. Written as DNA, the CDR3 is TGTGCCAGCAGCGAACAGGGGGAAGAGACCCAGTACTTC. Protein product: CASSEQGEETQYF.

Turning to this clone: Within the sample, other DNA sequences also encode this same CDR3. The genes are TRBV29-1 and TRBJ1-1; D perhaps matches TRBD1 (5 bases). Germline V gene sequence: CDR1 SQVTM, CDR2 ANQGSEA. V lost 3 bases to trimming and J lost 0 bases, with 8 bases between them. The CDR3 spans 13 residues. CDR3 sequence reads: CSVEGRMNTEAFF. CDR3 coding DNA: TGCAGCGTTGAGGGGCGTATGAACACTGAAGCTTTCTTT.

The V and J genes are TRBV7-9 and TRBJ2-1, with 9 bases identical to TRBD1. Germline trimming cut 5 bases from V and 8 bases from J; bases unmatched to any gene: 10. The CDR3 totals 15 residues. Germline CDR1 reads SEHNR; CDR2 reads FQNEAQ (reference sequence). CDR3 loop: CASSPGTGPFDEQFF. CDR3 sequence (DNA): TGTGCCAGCAGCCCCGGGACAGGGCCTTTCGATGAGCAGTTCTTC.

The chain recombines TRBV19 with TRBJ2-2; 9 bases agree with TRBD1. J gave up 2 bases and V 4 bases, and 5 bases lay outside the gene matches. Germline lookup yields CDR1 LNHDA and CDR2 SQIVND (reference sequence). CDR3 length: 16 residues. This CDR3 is CASSRAGQGNTGELFF. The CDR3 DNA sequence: TGTGCCAGTAGTAGAGCGGGACAGGGAAACACCGGGGAGCTGTTTTTT.

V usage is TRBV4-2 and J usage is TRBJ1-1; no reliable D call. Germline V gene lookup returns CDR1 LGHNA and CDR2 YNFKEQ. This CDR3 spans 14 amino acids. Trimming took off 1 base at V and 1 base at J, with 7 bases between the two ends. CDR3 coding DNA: TGTGCCAGCAGCCAAGCTGCCGCGAACACTGAAGCTTTCTTT. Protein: CASSQAAANTEAFF.

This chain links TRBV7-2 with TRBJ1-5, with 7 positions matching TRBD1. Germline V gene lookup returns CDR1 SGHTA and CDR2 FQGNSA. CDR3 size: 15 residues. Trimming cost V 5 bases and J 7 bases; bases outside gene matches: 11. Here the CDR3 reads CASSHQTGEKQPQHF. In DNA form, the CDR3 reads TGTGCCAGCAGCCACCAAACAGGGGAAAAGCAGCCCCAGCATTTT.

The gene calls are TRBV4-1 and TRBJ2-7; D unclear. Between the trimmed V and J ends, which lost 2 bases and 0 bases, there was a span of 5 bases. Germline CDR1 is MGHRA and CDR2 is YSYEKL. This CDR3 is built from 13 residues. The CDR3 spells CASSQQNSYEQYF. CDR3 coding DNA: TGCGCCAGCAGCCAACAAAACTCCTACGAGCAGTACTTC.

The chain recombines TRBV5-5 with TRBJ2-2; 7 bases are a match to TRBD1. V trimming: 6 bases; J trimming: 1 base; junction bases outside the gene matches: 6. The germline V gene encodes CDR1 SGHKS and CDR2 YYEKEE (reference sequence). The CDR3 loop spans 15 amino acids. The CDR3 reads CASNTGALNTGELFF. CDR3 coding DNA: TGTGCCAGCAACACAGGGGCTTTGAACACCGGGGAGCTGTTTTTT.

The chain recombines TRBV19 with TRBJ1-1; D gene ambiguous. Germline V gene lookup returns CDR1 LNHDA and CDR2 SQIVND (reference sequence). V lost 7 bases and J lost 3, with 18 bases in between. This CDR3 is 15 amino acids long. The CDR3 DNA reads TGTGCCAGTAAATCGCCATATTATACGCACACTGAAGCTTTCTTT. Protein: CASKSPYYTHTEAFF.